A single sample is the source of the 26 T cell receptor beta chains below, sequenced in a study of T-cell reconstitution after alpha-beta-depleted transplantation in children. Using unique molecular identifiers, the investigators prepared the TCRbeta library. TCRdb called the PCR reads again in MiXCR, with one record for every CDR3 protein. The table has around 500,000 distinct CDR3 sequences, roughly an eighth seen once. The material was PBMCs from the stem cell graft donor, obtained from the stem cell graft. These receptors were obtained from a human donor who donated a stem cell graft to a child with combined immunodeficiency.

A few counts support this clonotype. The chain has TRBV15 and TRBJ1-2; D is unresolved. The CDR3 runs to 13 residues. Looked up from germline, CDR1 is LNHNV and CDR2 is YYDKDF (reference sequence). The V gene lost 0 bases and the J gene lost 1 base, with 3 bases spanning the gap. The CDR3 region is CATSREVNYGYTF. In DNA, the CDR3 is TGTGCCACCAGCAGAGAAGTTAACTATGGCTACACCTTC.

This clonotype was seen many times. This chain uses TRBV29-1 with TRBJ2-3; 8 bases match TRBD1. The CDR3 length is 15 residues. CDR1 SQVTM and CDR2 ANQGSEA come from the germline V gene. The trim removed 3 bases at V and 0 bases at J, leaving 5 bases unmatched. CDR3 in amino acids: CSVEGTGTSTDTQYF. The CDR3 DNA reads TGCAGCGTTGAGGGGACAGGAACTAGCACAGATACGCAGTATTTT.

V and J are TRBV7-6 and TRBJ2-7; 10 positions match TRBD1. CDR3 length: 15 residues. In germline, CDR1 is SGHVS, CDR2 FNYEAQ. Trimming removed 2 bases from V and 7 bases from J; junction bases left unmatched: 8. The CDR3 reads CASSLLGQGRREQYF. The CDR3 coding sequence is TGTGCCAGCAGCTTATTGGGACAGGGGCGTCGGGAGCAGTACTTC.

This clonotype has at least ten counts. The chain links TRBV12-3 or TRBV12-4 to TRBJ2-3; the match to TRBD2 covers 10 bases. V lost 6 bases, J lost 2 bases, and 5 bases stayed unmatched. The CDR3 spans 15 residues. The CDR3 sequence: CASSAGTSDTDTQYF. The CDR3 nucleotides are TGTGCCAGCAGCGCAGGGACTAGCGACACAGATACGCAGTATTTT.

The chain uses TRBV7-9 and TRBJ2-7; either TRBD1 or TRBD2 may supply D (5 bases each). Germline CDR1 and CDR2: SEHNR and FQNEAQ (reference sequence). This CDR3 comprises 13 residues. V was shortened by 6 bases and J by 3 bases, with 12 bases between the two germline ends. The CDR3 region has the DNA TGTGCCAGCAGTCGCCGGGACGGCTACGAGCAGTACTTC. Its protein product is CASSRRDGYEQYF.

The chain is built from TRBV7-9 and TRBJ2-2; the D gene could be TRBD1 or TRBD2 (5 bases each). The V gene's germline CDR1 is SEHNR and CDR2 FQNEAQ (reference sequence). The CDR3 is 15 amino acids. Trimming left V 5 bases short and J 4 bases short, with 14 bases between. The CDR3 here is CASSRDLRGTGELFF. The CDR3 DNA reads TGTGCCAGCAGCAGGGACCTTCGGGGCACCGGGGAGCTGTTTTTT.

This clonotype was found many times. The chain employs TRBV5-1 and TRBJ2-2; weak D call: TRBD1 (6 bases). CDR3 length equals 16 residues. The germline V and J ends were trimmed by 0 bases and 0 bases, with 9 bases remaining between them. Per germline, CDR1 SGHRS and CDR2 YFSETQ. Here the CDR3 DNA reads TGCGCCAGCAGCTTGGTCGGGACAACGAACACCGGGGAGCTGTTTTTT. Protein: CASSLVGTTNTGELFF.

This clonotype appeared a few times. The gene calls are TRBV18 and TRBJ2-1; TRBD1 is a possible D gene (6 bases). The germline CDR1 and CDR2 sequences are KGHSH and LQKENI. This CDR3 contains 13 residues. V was trimmed by 7 bases and J by 4 bases, leaving 11 bases between them. Here the CDR3 DNA reads TGTGCCAGCTTCGCGACAGGATACAATGAGCAGTTCTTC. It translates to CASFATGYNEQFF.

The V and J genes are TRBV2 and TRBJ2-5; D ambiguous. Germline lookup yields CDR1 SNHLY and CDR2 FYNNEI. V shed 3 bases and J shed 7 bases, with 9 bases lying between them. The CDR3 is 12 residues long. CDR3 coding DNA: TGTGCCAGCAGTGATGCCGAGTTGACCCAGTACTTC. Translated: CASSDAELTQYF.

The chain uses TRBV5-1 and TRBJ1-2; D gene uncertain. Trimming cost V 2 bases and J 6 bases, with 8 bases left between them. This CDR3 is built from 12 residues. The germline gives CDR1 SGHRS, CDR2 YFSETQ. The CDR3 DNA reads TGCGCCAGCAGCTTATCAACAGATGGCTACACCTTC. Protein product: CASSLSTDGYTF. The whole variable domain, remainder taken from reference TRBV5-1 and TRBJ1-2, is KAGVTQTPRYLIKTRGQQVTLSCSPISGHRSVSWYQQTPGQGLQFLFEYFSETQRNKGNFPGRFSGRQFSNSRSEMNVSTLELGDSALYLCASSLSTDGYTFGSGTRLTVV.

This clonotype was counted at least ten times. The chain carries TRBV15 and TRBJ2-3, with D possibly TRBD1 on 6 matching bases. Germline V gives CDR1 LNHNV, CDR2 YYDKDF (reference sequence). Trimming shortened V by 3 bases and J by 0 bases, and 13 bases separated the two germline ends. The CDR3 is 16 residues long. The CDR3 loop reads CATSSARTVSTDTQYF. CDR3 in DNA: TGTGCCACCAGCAGCGCACGGACAGTCAGCACAGATACGCAGTATTTT.

This clonotype was counted only a few times. CDR3 bases: TGTGCCAGCAGCCAAGATTTCTTACCCTCAGACGGGACAAGCTCCTACAATGAGCAGTTCTTC. This codes for CASSQDFLPSDGTSSYNEQFF. The V and J genes are TRBV3-1 and TRBJ2-1, with a weak D call TRBD1 (6 bases). The germline V gene has CDR1 LGHDT and CDR2 YNNKEL (reference sequence). V lost 0 bases and J 0 bases, leaving 24 bases between the germline ends. This CDR3 is 21 amino acids long.

In this sample, this clonotype turned up a few times. J is TRBJ2-5 and V is TRBV18; 9 nucleotides line up with TRBD2. From germline, CDR1 is KGHSH and CDR2 LQKENI. With 3 bases clipped from V and 1 base from J, the junction kept 6 bases outside the gene matches. This CDR3 contains 16 residues. The CDR3 DNA is TGTGCCAGCTCACCTGGCGGGAGGGCCTTCCAAGAGACCCAGTACTTC. The encoded protein is CASSPGGRAFQETQYF.

This clonotype was detected only a few times. J is TRBJ1-1 and V is TRBV3-1, with D unclear. Germline V lookup: CDR1 LGHDT, CDR2 YNNKEL (reference sequence). The CDR3 is made up of 15 amino acids. Trimming left V 1 base short and J 4 bases short, with 13 bases between. The CDR3 sequence is CASSQGVVRVTEAFF. Written as DNA, the CDR3 is TGTGCCAGCAGCCAAGGGGTGGTGCGGGTCACTGAAGCTTTCTTT.

In this sample, this clonotype turned up a few times. This chain connects TRBV7-9 to TRBJ1-1; D not resolved. The CDR3 extends over 15 amino acids. Per germline, CDR1 SEHNR and CDR2 FQNEAQ (reference sequence). V gave up 10 bases and J gave up 1 base, with 19 bases separating them. In DNA, the CDR3 is TGTGCCATCGAGGGAGAGGCCCGGGGGAACACTGAAGCTTTCTTT. Translation: CAIEGEARGNTEAFF.

This clonotype has more than one count but fewer than ten. The V and J genes are TRBV20-1 and TRBJ2-1; 8 bases line up with TRBD2. Germline trimming cut 3 bases from V and 6 bases from J; bases unmatched to any gene: 16. Germline V gives CDR1 DFQATT, CDR2 SNEGSKA (reference sequence). The CDR3 sequence is 17 residues long. The CDR3 spells CSARGREGGKQSNEQFF. Here the CDR3 DNA reads TGCAGTGCTAGGGGCCGGGAGGGGGGGAAACAGTCCAATGAGCAGTTCTTC.

The chain employs TRBV2 and TRBJ1-6, with 10 bases fitting TRBD1. The V segment lost 7 bases and the J segment 10 bases; nucleotides outside the gene matches: 13. This CDR3 is built from 16 residues. Germline lookup yields CDR1 SNHLY and CDR2 FYNNEI. CDR3 nucleotide sequence: TGTGCCAGCAACCGGGACAGGGGTTTTGGGGGATCACCCCTCCACTTT. Its translation: CASNRDRGFGGSPLHF.

This chain links TRBV24-1 with TRBJ2-7; no definite D call. Germline V gene lookup returns CDR1 KGHDR and CDR2 SFDVKD. There are 14 residues in the CDR3. The V gene lost 5 bases and the J gene lost 4 bases, with 14 bases spanning the gap. The CDR3 nucleotides are TGTGCCACCAGTGGACGAGAGCCCGGATACGAGCAGTACTTC. It translates to CATSGREPGYEQYF.

This clonotype was seen a handful of times. The chain joins TRBV6-5 to TRBJ2-1, with 8 bases lining up with TRBD2. CDR1 and CDR2 from the germline V gene are MNHEY and SVGAGI. This CDR3 has 13 amino acids. After removal of 7 bases from V and 7 bases from J, the junction contained 6 bases not matched to a gene. The CDR3 loop is CASTGGGLNEQFF. DNA of the CDR3: TGTGCCAGCACCGGGGGGGGCCTTAATGAGCAGTTCTTC.

This clonotype was observed many times. The rearrangement uses TRBV12-3 or TRBV12-4 and TRBJ2-7; D unclear. This CDR3 comprises 14 residues. Between the trimmed V and J ends, which lost 3 bases and 7 bases, there was a span of 16 bases. As DNA, the CDR3 is TGTGCCAGCAGTTTTAGTGGGGTTTTTGGGGAGCAGTACTTC. It encodes CASSFSGVFGEQYF.

This clonotype has a handful of counts. For the CDR3, the DNA is TGTGCCAGCAGTTACTCGACAGGGTTCGATGAGCAGTTCTTC. Translation: CASSYSTGFDEQFF. This sequence joins TRBV6-5 and TRBJ2-1; TRBD1 matches at 7 bases. CDR3 length: 14 amino acids. V shed 0 bases, J shed 8 bases, and the junction held 4 bases outside the gene matches. Germline values: CDR1 MNHEY, CDR2 SVGAGI.

V is TRBV29-1 and J is TRBJ2-5; perhaps TRBD2 as D (7 bases). V lost 7 bases to trimming and J lost 5 bases, with 20 bases between them. Germline loops: CDR1 SQVTM, CDR2 ANQGSEA. This CDR3 has 14 residues. The CDR3 spells CSAAVSGTRETQYF. The CDR3 nucleotides are TGCAGCGCCGCGGTGAGCGGGACAAGGGAGACCCAGTACTTC.

The genes are TRBV11-3 and TRBJ2-1; D is perhaps TRBD2 (7 bases). Looked up from germline, CDR1 is SGHNT and CDR2 is YENEEA. V shed 8 bases and J shed 10 bases, with 21 bases lying between them. CDR3 length: 14 residues. CDR3 in amino acids: CASSQWGGAEEQFF. CDR3 bases: TGTGCCAGCTCACAATGGGGGGGCGCGGAAGAGCAGTTCTTC.

V usage is TRBV20-1 and J usage is TRBJ2-5, with D possibly TRBD1 on 5 matching bases. V was clipped by 4 bases and J by 1 base, with 16 bases between them. CDR3 length equals 15 residues. Germline-derived CDR1 and CDR2 are DFQATT and SNEGSKA (reference sequence). The CDR3 DNA reads as TGCAGTGCTATTTGGCAGGGAATGATCCAAGAGACCCAGTACTTC. Protein product: CSAIWQGMIQETQYF.

This clonotype was detected many times. This CDR3 reads CSVVGLAGALIHQETQYF. DNA for the CDR3: TGCAGCGTTGTAGGCCTAGCGGGGGCATTAATCCACCAAGAGACCCAGTACTTC. This sequence joins TRBV29-1 and TRBJ2-5, with 10 bases aligning to TRBD2. CDR3 length: 18 residues. Germline CDR1 is SQVTM and CDR2 is ANQGSEA. Trimming removed 4 bases from V and 0 bases from J; junction bases left unmatched: 14. The complete variable domain, with remaining parts taken from reference TRBV29-1 and TRBJ2-5, reads SAVISQKPSRDICQRGTSLTIQCQVDSQVTMMFWYRQQPGQSLTLIATANQGSEATYESGFVIDKFPISRPNLTFSTLTVSNMSPEDSSIYLCSVVGLAGALIHQETQYFGPGTRLLVL.

The rearrangement joins TRBV11-3 to TRBJ2-2; unclear D gene. Germline V CDR1 and CDR2: SGHNT, YENEEA. Trimming took off 1 base at V and 0 bases at J, with 9 bases between the two ends. The CDR3 covers 16 residues. The CDR3 loop is CASSLGASANTGELFF. The CDR3 DNA follows: TGTGCCAGCAGCTTAGGGGCGTCAGCGAACACCGGGGAGCTGTTTTTT.